The 23 T cell receptor beta chains given below trace back to one sample, sequenced in a study of T cell responses to AZD1222 COVID-19 vaccine. Using immunoSEQ multiplex PCR, the repertoire was profiled, and TCRdb retains in-frame clones only, with some absent. The data hold 150,000 to 200,000 clones, with over 85% observed a single time. The starting material was peripheral blood, obtained on day 0 of AZD1222 vaccination. The receptors were sampled from an adult in good health.

This clone was detected once. The chain joins TRBV7-9 to TRBJ1-2; no firm D call. Germline assignment: CDR1 SEHNR and CDR2 FQNEAQ (reference sequence). There are 14 residues in the CDR3. Trimming took off 1 base at V and 6 bases at J, with 12 bases between the two ends. The CDR3 region has the DNA TGTGCCAGCAGCTTAGTTGAGCAGGCAAATGGCTACACCTTC. It is translated as CASSLVEQANGYTF. The complete variable domain, with remaining parts taken from reference TRBV7-9 and TRBJ1-2, reads DTGVSQNPRHKITKRGQNVTFRCDPISEHNRLYWYRQTLGQGPEFLTYFQNEAQLEKSRLLSDRFSAERPKGSFSTLEIQRTEQGDSAMYLCASSLVEQANGYTFGSGTRLTVV.

This chain links TRBV7-2 with TRBJ1-2; D call uncertain. CDR3 length: 13 amino acids. In germline, CDR1 is SGHTA, CDR2 FQGNSA. Between the trimmed V and J ends, which lost 1 base and 6 bases, there was a span of 9 bases. The CDR3 here is CASSLGRADGYTF. In DNA, the CDR3 is TGTGCCAGCAGCTTAGGCCGGGCCGATGGCTACACCTTC. The full variable domain, completed using reference TRBV7-2 and TRBJ1-2, is GAGVSQSPSNKVTEKGKDVELRCDPISGHTALYWYRQSLGQGLEFLIYFQGNSAPDKSGLPSDRFSAERTGGSVSTLTIQRTQQEDSAVYLCASSLGRADGYTFGSGTRLTVV.

The chain links TRBV7-6 to TRBJ2-3; TRBD2 matches 13 bases. The J segment lost 1 base and the V segment lost 5 bases, leaving 9 bases of the junction unmatched. There are 18 residues in the CDR3. From germline, CDR1 is SGHVS and CDR2 FNYEAQ. As DNA, the CDR3 is TGTGCCAGCAGCCCAGGACTAGCGGGAGCCAGACGCACAGATACGCAGTATTTT. It is translated as CASSPGLAGARRTDTQYF.

This clone has more than one count but fewer than ten. The chain combines TRBV7-9 with TRBJ2-7, with a weak D call TRBD1 (7 bases). The germline CDR1 and CDR2 sequences are SEHNR and FQNEAQ (reference sequence). V lost 1 base and J lost 1, with 17 bases in between. The CDR3 sequence is 17 residues long. The DNA of the CDR3 is TGTGCCAGCAGCTTAGGGTCCGGCGGGACAGCGTCCTACGAGCAGTACTTC. Protein product: CASSLGSGGTASYEQYF.

This chain uses TRBV23-1 with TRBJ1-2; maybe TRBD1 (5 bases). TRBV23-1 is known as an ORF, though its function is uncertain. The CDR3 extends over 13 amino acids. Trimming removed 4 bases from V and 4 bases from J, with 10 bases in between. The CDR3 loop reads CASSLGDGYGYTF. CDR3 DNA: TGCGCCAGCAGTCTCGGGGACGGCTATGGCTACACCTTC.

This clone has more than one count but fewer than ten. The chain carries TRBV2 and TRBJ2-5; D may be TRBD1 or TRBD2 (5 bases each). CDR3 length equals 15 residues. V lost 6 bases to trimming and J lost 9 bases, with 23 bases between them. Germline values: CDR1 SNHLY, CDR2 FYNNEI. CDR3 in amino acids: CASRTDTSALGAQYF. The CDR3 bases are TGTGCCAGCAGAACTGACACGTCAGCCTTGGGGGCCCAGTACTTC. Full variable domain (remainder filled in from reference TRBV2 and TRBJ2-5): EPEVTQTPSHQVTQMGQEVILRCVPISNHLYFYWYRQILGQKVEFLVSFYNNEISEKSEIFDDQFSVERPDGSNFTLKIRSTKLEDSAMYFCASRTDTSALGAQYFGPGTRLLVL.

The chain combines TRBV11-2 with TRBJ2-1; the match to TRBD2 covers 8 bases. The ends lost 3 bases at V and 7 bases at J; junction bases unmatched: 11. Germline loops: CDR1 SGHAT, CDR2 FQNNGV. CDR3 length equals 16 residues. As DNA, the CDR3 is TGTGCCAGCAGCTTTCTGCTAGCGGGTAATATAAATGAGCAGTTCTTC. It is translated as CASSFLLAGNINEQFF. Full variable domain (outside the CDR3, taken from reference TRBV11-2 and TRBJ2-1): EAGVAQSPRYKIIEKRQSVAFWCNPISGHATLYWYQQILGQGPKLLIQFQNNGVVDDSQLPKDRFSAERLKGVDSTLKIQPAKLEDSAVYLCASSFLLAGNINEQFFGPGTRLTVL.

V usage is TRBV29-1 and J usage is TRBJ2-2; TRBD2 matches 12 bases. CDR3 size: 20 residues. V was pared by 7 bases and J by 1 base, with 19 bases of the junction left unmatched. In germline, CDR1 is SQVTM, CDR2 ANQGSEA. The DNA of the CDR3 is TGCAGCGGATTGATGGCTAGCGGGAGGGCGACCACTAGGAACACCGGGGAGCTGTTTTTT. This gives the protein CSGLMASGRATTRNTGELFF.

In its sample, this clone was seen once. The chain combines TRBV10-3 with TRBJ1-2; D is possibly TRBD1 (5 bases). The CDR3 totals 14 residues. Trimming took 2 bases from V and 3 from J, leaving 10 bases between them. Germline V gene lookup returns CDR1 ENHRY and CDR2 SYGVKD. For the CDR3, the DNA is TGTGCCATCAGTGAGGCAGGGATACACTATGGCTACACCTTC. This gives the protein CAISEAGIHYGYTF.

This clone was seen only once. The gene calls are TRBV5-1 and TRBJ2-1, with D unresolved. Germline assignment: CDR1 SGHRS and CDR2 YFSETQ. The CDR3 sequence is 17 residues long. The V end lost 0 bases, the J end lost 8 bases, and 21 bases lay between the germline ends. The CDR3 nucleotides are TGCGCCAGCAGCTTGGCCACCCTAGGGCCTAGAGGCGATGAGCAGTTCTTC. Translating gives CASSLATLGPRGDEQFF.

V gene TRBV5-1 combines with J gene TRBJ1-2, with 8 nucleotides matching TRBD1. The germline CDR1 and CDR2 sequences are SGHRS and YFSETQ. Trimming cost V 0 bases and J 0 bases; bases outside gene matches: 4. This CDR3 spans 16 amino acids. In DNA, the CDR3 is TGCGCCAGCAGCTTGGTACAGGGGGGAGCTAACTATGGCTACACCTTC. Amino acid sequence: CASSLVQGGANYGYTF.

This chain connects TRBV18 to TRBJ1-2, with 7 bases fitting TRBD1. The CDR3 loop spans 14 amino acids. Per germline, CDR1 KGHSH and CDR2 LQKENI. Losses at the gene ends were 3 bases for V and 8 bases for J; bases not matched to a gene: 9. DNA of the CDR3: TGTGCCAGCTCACCGGGGGGACAGACCCTAGGCTACACCTTC. This gives the protein CASSPGGQTLGYTF. Drawing the rest from reference TRBV18 and TRBJ1-2, the complete variable domain is NAGVMQNPRHLVRRRGQEARLRCSPMKGHSHVYWYRQLPEEGLKFMVYLQKENIIDESGMPKERFSAEFPKEGPSILRIQQVVRGDSAAYFCASSPGGQTLGYTFGSGTRLTVV.

Only one count was recorded for this clone. The CDR3 sequence is CASHTGGALSNEKLFF. DNA for the CDR3: TGTGCCAGTCACACAGGGGGCGCACTCAGTAATGAAAAACTGTTTTTT. This rearrangement joins TRBV19 to TRBJ1-4, with 9 bases fitting TRBD1. The J segment lost 4 bases and the V segment lost 8 bases, leaving 11 bases of the junction unmatched. Per germline, CDR1 LNHDA and CDR2 SQIVND (reference sequence). The CDR3 is made up of 16 amino acids.

The J gene is TRBJ2-3, the V gene TRBV11-2, with no clear D. Between the trimmed V and J ends, which lost 3 bases and 0 bases, there was a span of 7 bases. This CDR3 region has 14 residues. Germline V gene lookup returns CDR1 SGHAT and CDR2 FQNNGV. CDR3: CASSLVPSTDTQYF. The CDR3 bases are TGTGCCAGCAGCTTGGTTCCAAGCACAGATACGCAGTATTTT.

This clone was observed a few times. The CDR3: CASSSTILNDQPEAFF. The CDR3 DNA sequence: TGTGCCAGCAGCTCTACGATCCTTAATGACCAACCTGAAGCTTTCTTT. The V and J genes are TRBV7-8 and TRBJ1-1; no reliable D call. V was trimmed by 4 bases and J by 6 bases, leaving 21 bases between them. The CDR3 has 16 amino acids. Germline V CDR1 and CDR2: SGHVS, FQNEAQ.

The sample holds a few counts of this clone. The rearrangement joins TRBV19 to TRBJ1-4, with 12 nucleotides matching TRBD1. This CDR3 has 15 residues. Germline values: CDR1 LNHDA, CDR2 SQIVND (reference sequence). V dropped 3 bases and J dropped 7; count of bases not matched to a gene: 3. The CDR3 here is CASSIGGQGAEKLFF. CDR3 bases: TGTGCCAGTAGTATTGGGGGACAGGGGGCTGAAAAACTGTTTTTT.

The gene calls are TRBV6-6 and TRBJ1-1; D gene uncertain. V was trimmed by 4 bases and J by 0 bases, leaving 12 bases between them. Germline V gene data show CDR1 as MNHNY and CDR2 as SVGAGI (reference sequence). CDR3 length equals 15 residues. DNA of the CDR3: TGTGCCAGCAGTTCGGGTACCTCCGTGAACACTGAAGCTTTCTTT. Translating it yields CASSSGTSVNTEAFF.

This chain uses TRBV5-6 with TRBJ2-1; TRBD2 matches at 12 bases. The ends lost 0 bases at V and 1 base at J; junction bases unmatched: 8. The CDR3 covers 19 residues. CDR1 is SGHDT and CDR2 is YYEEEE in the germline V gene. DNA for the CDR3: TGTGCCAGCAGCTTGGGATGGACTGGGACTAGCGGGTCCTACAATGAGCAGTTCTTC. This sequence encodes CASSLGWTGTSGSYNEQFF.

This chain links TRBV5-1 with TRBJ2-2; 12 bases are a match to TRBD2. V gave up 5 bases and J gave up 4 bases; unmatched junction bases: 6. The CDR3 sequence is 16 residues long. Germline V gene lookup returns CDR1 SGHRS and CDR2 YFSETQ. The CDR3 DNA reads TGCGCCAGCAGTCACGGACTAGCGGGATCCACCGGGGAGCTGTTTTTT. Translated, it gives CASSHGLAGSTGELFF.

The chain is built from TRBV2 and TRBJ1-1; weak D call: TRBD1 (5 bases). Germline V CDR1 and CDR2: SNHLY, FYNNEI. V lost 5 bases and J 6 bases, leaving 16 bases between the germline ends. The CDR3 sequence is 14 residues long. The CDR3 nucleotides read TGTGCCAGCAGTTCCGGGAGGGGAGTTCCTGAAGCTTTCTTT. It yields the protein CASSSGRGVPEAFF.

This rearrangement joins TRBV7-9 to TRBJ2-1; D unclear. The CDR3 runs to 15 residues. Germline CDR1 is SEHNR and CDR2 is FQNEAQ (reference sequence). The V and J ends lost 6 bases and 0 bases respectively, with 12 bases between them. The CDR3 DNA reads as TGTGCCAGCAGGCTCAGCGTGAGCTCCTACAATGAGCAGTTCTTC. Translating gives CASRLSVSSYNEQFF.

The V call is TRBV25-1, the J call TRBJ1-4; D not certain. Germline-derived CDR1 and CDR2 are MGHDK and SYGVNS. The CDR3 is 15 amino acids. The V gene lost 7 bases and the J gene lost 5 bases, with 17 bases spanning the gap. CDR3 protein: CASTIGGVENEKLFF. In DNA form, the CDR3 reads TGTGCCAGCACCATTGGAGGAGTAGAGAATGAAAAACTGTTTTTT.

CDR3 nucleotide sequence: TGTGCCAGTAGTATTTCCGGGTGGAGGCAGCCCCAGCATTTT. Translating gives CASSISGWRQPQHF. This chain links TRBV19 with TRBJ1-5; D not certain. Germline V CDR1 and CDR2: LNHDA, SQIVND (reference sequence). CDR3 length: 14 amino acids. The V end was cut by 3 bases, the J end by 7 bases, with 13 bases between.